This T cell receptor (beta chain) comes out of a study of OX40 agonist ivuxolimab in advanced cancers. Only in-frame clones appear in the TCRdb table, and some are missing; sequencing was by immunoSEQ multiplex PCR. The sample has about 89,000 clones; around nine tenths are singletons. This CDR3 is 13 amino acids long. Germline CDR1 and CDR2: LGHNT and FRNRAP. Deletions cut 9 bases from V and 4 bases from J, with 13 bases between. The sequencing here drew on CD4+ or CD8+ T cells sorted from blood, taken in a trial of the OX40 agonist ivuxolimab. This clonotype was sampled from an adult with an advanced solid tumor such as melanoma, head and neck, liver or kidney cancer. The chain recombines TRBV12-5 with TRBJ2-1; a possible D gene is TRBD2 (5 bases). The CDR3 is CASRGIAYNEQFF. In nucleotides, the CDR3 is TGTGCTAGCCGGGGTATTGCTTACAATGAGCAGTTCTTC.